This is a list of T cell receptor beta chains from one sample in a study of blood T cell repertoires in COVID-19. Data came from immunoSEQ multiplex PCR; TCRdb stores just in-frame clones and leaves some out. The sample yields under 150,000 clones, around two thirds seen once. The specimen was peripheral blood. The receptors come from a woman in her 70s with acute or convalescent COVID-19. CDR3s include the opening cysteine and the closing phenylalanine or tryptophan. A D gene is named only where the DNA matches it firmly. Some rows have no size entry. The others give once, few or many, or a class for an expanded clone.

>TRBV7-9|TRBD2|TRBJ2-1|-
TGTGCCAGCACGCGGAGGATAGGACTAGCGGGAGCTGGGAAGAGCGATGAGCAGTTCTTC
CASTRRIGLAGAGKSDEQFF
>TRBV12-3/TRBV12-4|TRBD2|TRBJ2-1|-
TGTGCCAGCCGAAGGCGGGAGGGCGGTGAGCAGTTCTTC
CASRRREGGEQFF
>TRBV29-1|-|TRBJ2-5|-
TGCAGCGTGTCTACGGCAGGCAGGCAAGAGACCCAGTACTTC
CSVSTAGRQETQYF
>TRBV6-6|TRBD2|TRBJ2-1|once
TGTGCCAGCAGTTACGTTGGACTAGCTGAGCAGTTCTTC
CASSYVGLAEQFF
>TRBV4-1|TRBD1|TRBJ1-2|-
TGCGCCAGCAGCCAAGATCCCCCGACAGGGATAGCTAACTATGGCTACACCTTC
CASSQDPPTGIANYGYTF
>TRBV5-4|TRBD2|TRBJ2-3|-
TGTGCCAGCAGCTTGGGACTTAGCGGGAGCGCCGATACGCAGTATTTT
CASSLGLSGSADTQYF
>TRBV5-1|-|TRBJ1-1|-
TGCGCCAGCAGCATTGGTTCGGGGTTCACTGAAGCTTTCTTT
CASSIGSGFTEAFF
>TRBV6-6|-|TRBJ2-5|-
TGTGCCAGCAGTCGGAGACTGAAAGAGACCCAGTACTTC
CASSRRLKETQYF
>TRBV10-3|TRBD2|TRBJ2-7|-
TGTGGGGTGCGGAGCGGGAGTTCCTACGAGCAGTACTTC
CGVRSGSSYEQYF
>TRBV7-8|-|TRBJ2-2|once
TGTGCCAGCAGCTCCCACCCGACAAAAGCAAACACCGGGGAGCTGTTTTTT
CASSSHPTKANTGELFF
>TRBV12-3/TRBV12-4|TRBD1|TRBJ1-5|-
TGTGCCAGCAGATTCGACAGGGATCAGCCCCAGCATTTT
CASRFDRDQPQHF
>TRBV10-3|-|TRBJ2-2|few
TGTGCCATCAGTGATAGTGACAGACCGAACACCGGGGAGCTGTTTTTT
CAISDSDRPNTGELFF
>TRBV7-2|-|TRBJ2-2|few
TGTGCCAGCAGCTTGATGGGGGCCAACACCGGGGAGCTGTTTTTT
CASSLMGANTGELFF
>TRBV10-2|-|TRBJ1-2|-
TGCGCCAGCAGTGAGTCGGCAGGGATCTATGGCTACACCTTC
CASSESAGIYGYTF
>TRBV27|TRBD1|TRBJ1-5|-
TGTGCCAGCAGTACGAACAGGGGGGGGCAGCCCCAGCATTTT
CASSTNRGGQPQHF
>TRBV7-9|-|TRBJ1-5|-
TGTGCCAGCAGCTCACAGGATCAGCCCCAGCATTTT
CASSSQDQPQHF
>TRBV19|TRBD1|TRBJ1-5|-
TGTGCCAGTACTAGACAGGGTGGAGAGAATCAGCCCCAGCATTTT
CASTRQGGENQPQHF
>TRBV29-1|TRBD1|TRBJ1-2|few
TGCAGCGTTGAAGATCTCGCAAAACAGGGGAATGGCTACACCTTC
CSVEDLAKQGNGYTF
>TRBV4-1|TRBD1|TRBJ2-7|-
TGCGCCAGCAGCCAGGGACAGGGACACTACGAGCAGTACTTC
CASSQGQGHYEQYF
>TRBV19|TRBD2|TRBJ2-3|-
TGTGCCAGTAGTACCCTAGGACTAGTCTTGTATACGCAGTATTTT
CASSTLGLVLYTQYF
>TRBV4-2|-|TRBJ1-1|-
TGTGCCAGCAGCCGTACAGGCTCCAACACTGAAGCTTTCTTT
CASSRTGSNTEAFF
>TRBV6-6|TRBD1|TRBJ1-2|once
TGTGCCAGCAGTTACGGAGGACAGGGGGCGCAGATGGGCTACACCTTC
CASSYGGQGAQMGYTF
>TRBV6-5|TRBD1|TRBJ2-2|-
TGTGCCAGCATGGCCGGGACAGGGGGCACCGGGGAGCTGTTTTTT
CASMAGTGGTGELFF
>TRBV4-3|TRBD2|TRBJ2-1|-
TGCGCCAGCAGCCAAGCGCCTTCCACTAGCGGGGGGGCCAATGAGCAGTTCTTC
CASSQAPSTSGGANEQFF
>TRBV7-9|-|TRBJ1-6|once
TGTGCCAGCAGCTCAATCCGGGTCTATAATTCACCCCTCCACTTT
CASSSIRVYNSPLHF
>TRBV7-6|-|TRBJ1-3|-
TGTGCCAGCAGCTTGGAGGGTAGCTCTGGAAACACCATATATTTT
CASSLEGSSGNTIYF
>TRBV19|-|TRBJ1-5|-
TGTGCCAGTGGGGGGGGAGTCAATCAGCCCCAGCATTTT
CASGGGVNQPQHF
>TRBV27|TRBD1|TRBJ2-5|-
TGTGCCAGCAGTTTAAGGGGCCTTTACGACAGGGCTGGGGAGACCCAGTACTTC
CASSLRGLYDRAGETQYF